This TCR beta chain came from a study of blood T cell repertoires in COVID-19. The CDR3 loop spans 14 amino acids. V shed 5 bases and J shed 2 bases, with 12 bases lying between them. Per germline, CDR1 LNHDA and CDR2 SQIVND (reference sequence). The assay was immunoSEQ multiplex PCR, and TCRdb's table has in-frame clones only and misses some. This table holds tens of thousands of clones, 76% found once. Sample: peripheral blood. This sequence originates from a man in his fifties with active or convalescent COVID-19. This sequence joins TRBV19 and TRBJ1-1; the D gene is possibly TRBD1 (5 bases). The CDR3 is CASSARARNTEAFF. The CDR3 DNA is TGTGCCAGTAGTGCCAGGGCGCGTAACACTGAAGCTTTCTTT.